This T cell receptor beta chain was recorded in a study of cytomegalovirus exposure and HLA in healthy donors. V lost 4 bases, J lost 6 bases, and 18 bases lay in between. The CDR3 spans 15 residues. CDR1 and CDR2 (germline): SGHRS, YFSETQ. With 60 Vbeta and 13 Jbeta primers, the PCR was carried out. Using immunoSEQ multiplex PCR, the repertoire was profiled, and TCRdb retains in-frame clones only, with some absent. The sample lists about 180,000 clones, roughly 87% occurring once. Healthy people donating bone marrow made up the donors. Study findings and constraints: The Asian-associated ancestry cluster reportedly had fewer N-insertions than the approximately 670-donor mean in a later analysis. What a later analysis showed was that several of the most significant clusters appeared linked to common viral pathogens. The authors later linked a missense DCLRE1C variant to TCR beta V- and J-gene trimming.

Regarding this clone: Antigen: not known.

The source is a woman between 45 and 65 years old in good health and CMV-seronegative. The V call is TRBV5-1, the J call TRBJ2-3; possible D gene TRBD1, 5 bases. Material for sequencing was PBMCs. The CDR3 sequence is CASSLPRQGSDTQYF. The CDR3 DNA is TGCGCCAGCAGCCTCCCCCGTCAGGGCTCGGATACGCAGTATTTT.